A single sample is the source of the 30 T cell receptor beta chains below, sequenced in a study of shared clonotypes between healthy human individuals. Method: immunoSEQ multiplex PCR; TCRdb's copy keeps in-frame clones and lacks some. The sample lists 2 million to 3 million clones, 80% to 95% occurring once. The sequencing sample was made of naive CD4+ T cells from PBMCs. Documented subset: CD45RA+ positively selected. The receptors derive from a man younger than 35 in good health. Some clones in this sample may be carry-over from other donors' samples.

Here the CDR3 DNA reads TGCGCCAGCAGCTTAGATGGGTCCCCTGAAAAACTGTTTTTT. It codes for CASSLDGSPEKLFF. The rearrangement joins TRBV5-1 to TRBJ1-4; D unclear. CDR3 length: 14 residues. Germline CDR1 reads SGHRS; CDR2 reads YFSETQ. V lost 2 bases and J 7 bases, leaving 12 bases between the germline ends. The full variable domain, its missing parts supplied by reference TRBV5-1 and TRBJ1-4, is KAGVTQTPRYLIKTRGQQVTLSCSPISGHRSVSWYQQTPGQGLQFLFEYFSETQRNKGNFPGRFSGRQFSNSRSEMNVSTLELGDSALYLCASSLDGSPEKLFFGSGTQLSVL.

The chain uses TRBV5-6 and TRBJ2-5, with a weak D call TRBD1 (5 bases). The V gene's germline CDR1 is SGHDT and CDR2 YYEEEE. Deletions cut 2 bases from V and 3 bases from J, with 8 bases between. The CDR3 sequence is 13 residues long. DNA of the CDR3: TGTGCCAGCAGCTTAAAAGGGGAAGAGACCCAGTACTTC. Translating it yields CASSLKGEETQYF.

This sequence joins TRBV7-3 and TRBJ2-7, with D maybe TRBD1 (6 bases). CDR3 size: 14 residues. Germline assignment: CDR1 SGHTA and CDR2 FQGTGA. Trimming cost V 5 bases and J 1 base, with 12 bases left between them. The CDR3 here is CASSMEDSSYEQYF. The CDR3 DNA reads TGTGCCAGCAGCATGGAGGACAGTTCCTACGAGCAGTACTTC.

The chain is built from TRBV11-3 and TRBJ2-1; TRBD2 agrees at 8 bases. This CDR3 contains 13 residues. The V and J ends lost 9 bases and 4 bases, in that order; junction bases with no gene match: 5. Germline lookup yields CDR1 SGHNT and CDR2 YENEEA. The CDR3 reads CASSGLGYNEQFF. The DNA of the CDR3 is TGTGCCAGTTCGGGACTAGGGTACAATGAGCAGTTCTTC. The variable domain in full, completed from reference TRBV11-3 and TRBJ2-1, reads EAGVVQSPRYKIIEKKQPVAFWCNPISGHNTLYWYLQNLGQGPELLIRYENEEAVDDSQLPKDRFSAERLKGVDSTLKIQPAELGDSAVYLCASSGLGYNEQFFGPGTRLTVL.

The chain carries TRBV15 and TRBJ2-2, with unresolved D. CDR3 length: 15 amino acids. Trimming pared 5 bases from V and 1 base from J, leaving 11 bases between. Per germline, CDR1 LNHNV and CDR2 YYDKDF (reference sequence). The CDR3 bases are TGTGCCACCAGCTTAGGCCGACAGAACACCGGGGAGCTGTTTTTT. The encoded protein is CATSLGRQNTGELFF.

CDR3 DNA sequence: TGTGCCAGCAGCCCCGCTGGACAGGGGCGCGGCTACACCTTC. The encoded protein is CASSPAGQGRGYTF. V and J are TRBV6-1 and TRBJ1-2, with 9 bases lining up with TRBD1. With 6 bases clipped from V and 8 bases from J, the junction kept 10 bases outside the gene matches. Looked up from germline, CDR1 is MNHNS and CDR2 is SASEGT. CDR3 length equals 14 residues.

In the case of this clone: The sample holds other DNA sequences that translate to the same CDR3. The rearrangement joins TRBV28 to TRBJ1-5, with D maybe TRBD1 (5 bases). Trimming pared 3 bases from V and 3 bases from J, leaving 9 bases between. The CDR3 extends over 14 amino acids. In germline, CDR1 is MDHEN, CDR2 SYDVKM. CDR3 in amino acids: CASSFWGDNQPQHF. As DNA, the CDR3 is TGTGCCAGCAGTTTCTGGGGGGACAATCAGCCCCAGCATTTT.

On this clone: An end of the junction differs from the germline gene, which may be a read error. The rearrangement links TRBV7-3 to TRBJ2-4; D remains unclear. The germline V gene encodes CDR1 SGHTA and CDR2 FQGTGA. This CDR3 is 9 amino acids long. CDR3 DNA sequence: TGTGCCAGCAGCCGAACTACCACCTTC. It encodes CASSRTTTF.

The chain carries TRBV7-9 and TRBJ2-3; D is unresolved. The germline CDR1 and CDR2 sequences are SEHNR and FQNEAQ (reference sequence). This CDR3 spans 14 amino acids. V was clipped by 2 bases and J by 2 bases, with 8 bases between them. The CDR3 here is CASSLYASTDTQYF. Written as DNA, the CDR3 is TGTGCCAGCAGCTTATATGCTTCCACAGATACGCAGTATTTT.

The chain couples TRBV19 to TRBJ1-1; TRBD1 is a possible D gene (5 bases). This CDR3 region has 15 residues. The ends were cut back, 3 bases at V and 0 bases at J, with 11 bases in the middle. The germline CDR1 and CDR2 sequences are LNHDA and SQIVND (reference sequence). CDR3 protein: CASSITGALNTEAFF. CDR3 sequence (DNA): TGTGCCAGTAGTATTACTGGGGCCTTGAACACTGAAGCTTTCTTT.

V gene TRBV5-1 combines with J gene TRBJ2-1; D may be TRBD1 (6 bases). CDR3 size: 14 residues. Trimming left V 4 bases short and J 5 bases short, with 13 bases between. Germline V gene data show CDR1 as SGHRS and CDR2 as YFSETQ. The CDR3 DNA sequence: TGCGCCAGCAGCATCTACAGGGACAACAATGAGCAGTTCTTC. It codes for CASSIYRDNNEQFF. The full variable domain, rest sourced from reference TRBV5-1 and TRBJ2-1, is KAGVTQTPRYLIKTRGQQVTLSCSPISGHRSVSWYQQTPGQGLQFLFEYFSETQRNKGNFPGRFSGRQFSNSRSEMNVSTLELGDSALYLCASSIYRDNNEQFFGPGTRLTVL.

V is TRBV5-8 and J is TRBJ2-3; 7 nucleotides match TRBD2. The CDR3 is made up of 17 amino acids. V lost 4 bases, J lost 6 bases, and 17 bases stayed unmatched. The germline V gene encodes CDR1 SGHTS and CDR2 YDEGEE. The CDR3 loop reads CASSPIAAGLTLDTQYF. The CDR3 bases are TGTGCCAGCAGCCCTATCGCAGCGGGACTTACATTGGATACGCAGTATTTT.

This chain links TRBV4-3 with TRBJ2-1; no firm D call. This CDR3 region has 13 residues. V lost 4 bases and J lost 6, with 10 bases in between. Looked up from germline, CDR1 is LGHNA and CDR2 is YSLEER. CDR3 loop: CASSPYSSNEQFF. The CDR3 coding sequence is TGCGCCAGCAGCCCCTATAGCAGCAATGAGCAGTTCTTC.

This clone was seen just once. The J gene is TRBJ2-7, the V gene TRBV19, with TRBD1 as a possible D gene (6 bases). V gave up 4 bases and J gave up 0 bases, with 22 bases separating them. This CDR3 comprises 18 residues. The germline V gene encodes CDR1 LNHDA and CDR2 SQIVND (reference sequence). The CDR3 DNA reads as TGTGCCAGTAGTACTTTCCTCCGACAGGCGACCAGCTCCTACGAGCAGTACTTC. Amino acids: CASSTFLRQATSSYEQYF.

V and J are TRBV11-3 and TRBJ2-7; 8 positions match TRBD1. The junction had 4 bases not matched to a gene; V was cut back by 1 base and J by 2 bases. CDR1 SGHNT and CDR2 YENEEA come from the germline V gene. The length of the CDR3 is 15 residues. CDR3 DNA sequence: TGTGCCAGCAGCTTAGCCGGACAGGGAACCTACGAGCAGTACTTC. It codes for CASSLAGQGTYEQYF.

J is TRBJ2-1 and V is TRBV7-9; TRBD2 might be the D (5 bases). Trimming stripped 4 bases from V and 2 bases from J, with 6 bases between. The CDR3 runs to 13 residues. Germline V gene lookup returns CDR1 SEHNR and CDR2 FQNEAQ (reference sequence). CDR3 amino acids: CASSYGAYNEQFF. The CDR3 coding sequence is TGTGCCAGCAGCTACGGGGCCTACAATGAGCAGTTCTTC.

V usage is TRBV29-1 and J usage is TRBJ2-5; D gene uncertain. The germline V gene encodes CDR1 SQVTM and CDR2 ANQGSEA. V dropped 4 bases and J dropped 2 bases, with 11 bases sitting between them. The CDR3 runs to 13 residues. CDR3 nucleotide sequence: TGCAGCGTTGGGTCAGGCTTACAAGAGACCCAGTACTTC. It encodes CSVGSGLQETQYF.

The chain uses TRBV6-5 and TRBJ1-2; 7 bases line up with TRBD1. This CDR3 has 13 residues. CDR1 is MNHEY, CDR2 SVGAGI, per germline. V was clipped by 2 bases and J by 7 bases; unmatched bases: 4. For the CDR3, the DNA is TGTGCCAGCAGTTACCGAGGGGGCTTTGGCTACACCTTC. It specifies CASSYRGGFGYTF.

This chain uses TRBV28 with TRBJ1-2; D is unresolved. CDR3 length: 16 residues. Germline V gives CDR1 MDHEN, CDR2 SYDVKM. Trimming shortened V by 3 bases and J by 1 base, and 15 bases separated the two germline ends. The CDR3 spells CASSLRVMMVNYGYTF. The CDR3 DNA is TGTGCCAGCAGTTTGAGAGTTATGATGGTTAACTATGGCTACACCTTC.

In this sample, this clone turned up a few times. The chain combines TRBV28 with TRBJ1-2; tentative D call: TRBD1 (5 bases). Per the germline V gene, CDR1 is MDHEN and CDR2 is SYDVKM. This CDR3 spans 12 amino acids. The CDR3 bases are TGTGTCGCAGGGATCCTTAACTATGGCTACACCTTC. This gives the protein CVAGILNYGYTF.

The chain joins TRBV12-2 to TRBJ2-7. TRBV12-2 is a listed pseudogene. This CDR3 is 14 amino acids long. This chain's CDR3 is CASRSRGPGYEQYF. CDR3 nucleotides: TGTGCAAGTCGCTCGAGGGGCCCGGGGTACGAGCAGTACTTC.

Worth noting for this clone: Other DNA sequences in the sample encode the same CDR3. The chain links TRBV19 to TRBJ2-6; possibly TRBD1 for D (5 bases). Trimming took off 1 base at V and 4 bases at J, with 8 bases between the two ends. CDR3 size: 15 residues. The germline gives CDR1 LNHDA, CDR2 SQIVND (reference sequence). The CDR3 coding sequence is TGTGCCAGTAGTATAGGGGGCGCCGGGGCCAACGTCCTGACTTTC. This codes for CASSIGGAGANVLTF. Variable domain in full (rest from reference TRBV19 and TRBJ2-6): DGGITQSPKYLFRKEGQNVTLSCEQNLNHDAMYWYRQDPGQGLRLIYYSQIVNDFQKGDIAEGYSVSREKKESFPLTVTSAQKNPTAFYLCASSIGGAGANVLTFGAGSRLTVL.

J is TRBJ1-2 and V is TRBV19; D is possibly TRBD1 (5 bases). The CDR3 consists of 15 residues. The germline V and J ends were trimmed by 7 bases and 8 bases, with 23 bases remaining between them. Per germline, CDR1 LNHDA and CDR2 SQIVND (reference sequence). The CDR3 DNA sequence: TGTGCCAGTATCAGGTCTGGGGGTTCCGGTGGCGGCTACACCTTC. Translation gives CASIRSGGSGGGYTF.

The chain uses TRBV28 and TRBJ1-5; D gene uncertain. The V end was cut by 8 bases, the J end by 1 base, with 12 bases between. The germline gives CDR1 MDHEN, CDR2 SYDVKM. The CDR3 spans 14 residues. DNA for the CDR3: TGTGCCAGCCCGGGCACCAGGAGCAATCAGCCCCAGCATTTT. Protein: CASPGTRSNQPQHF.

The chain links TRBV5-6 to TRBJ2-7; 7 bases align to TRBD1. Unmatched junction bases numbered 10, after V lost 5 bases and J lost 5 bases. This CDR3 comprises 14 residues. CDR1 is SGHDT and CDR2 is YYEEEE in the germline V gene. Here the CDR3 DNA reads TGTGCCAGCAGAAGCCAAACAGGGGCCCACGAGCAGTACTTC. Translated, it gives CASRSQTGAHEQYF.

V is TRBV29-1 and J is TRBJ2-5; D possibly uses TRBD1 or TRBD2 (6 bases each). Between the trimmed V and J ends, which lost 3 bases and 4 bases, there was a span of 12 bases. This CDR3 spans 13 amino acids. Germline V gives CDR1 SQVTM, CDR2 ANQGSEA. The CDR3 spells CSVDFRGGETQYF. CDR3 sequence (DNA): TGCAGCGTTGATTTCAGGGGAGGAGAGACCCAGTACTTC.

The rearrangement uses TRBV5-6 and TRBJ1-6, with TRBD1 matching over 9 bases. The junction had 9 bases not matched to a gene; V was cut back by 3 bases and J by 11 bases. Germline V gene sequence: CDR1 SGHDT, CDR2 YYEEEE. The CDR3 runs 15 residues. CDR3 sequence reads: CASSSTGQGRTPLHF. In nucleotides, the CDR3 is TGTGCCAGCAGCTCCACAGGACAGGGGAGGACACCCCTCCACTTT.

The chain combines TRBV29-1 with TRBJ2-7; tentative D call: TRBD2 (6 bases). This CDR3 region has 16 residues. V was cut by 6 bases and J by 3 bases, with 24 bases left in between. The germline V gene has CDR1 SQVTM and CDR2 ANQGSEA. The CDR3 nucleotides read TGCAGCGTGGATACCGGGGGTGGGGGAAAGAACTACGAGCAGTACTTC. This sequence encodes CSVDTGGGGKNYEQYF.

In DNA form, the CDR3 reads TGCGCCAGCAGCTTGGAGGGCCCTGGCTATGGCTACACCTTC. It yields the protein CASSLEGPGYGYTF. J is TRBJ1-2 and V is TRBV5-1; D ambiguous. V lost 0 bases and J lost 4, with 10 bases in between. Germline-derived CDR1 and CDR2 are SGHRS and YFSETQ. This CDR3 has 14 residues.

The chain is built from TRBV28 and TRBJ1-2, with a possible D match to TRBD1 (5 bases). The CDR3 runs 14 residues. The germline V gene encodes CDR1 MDHEN and CDR2 SYDVKM. Trimming shortened V by 5 bases and J by 6 bases, and 16 bases separated the two germline ends. Here the CDR3 DNA reads TGTGCCAGCAGTGTACGTCGGCAGGGAAATGGCTACACCTTC. Its protein product is CASSVRRQGNGYTF.